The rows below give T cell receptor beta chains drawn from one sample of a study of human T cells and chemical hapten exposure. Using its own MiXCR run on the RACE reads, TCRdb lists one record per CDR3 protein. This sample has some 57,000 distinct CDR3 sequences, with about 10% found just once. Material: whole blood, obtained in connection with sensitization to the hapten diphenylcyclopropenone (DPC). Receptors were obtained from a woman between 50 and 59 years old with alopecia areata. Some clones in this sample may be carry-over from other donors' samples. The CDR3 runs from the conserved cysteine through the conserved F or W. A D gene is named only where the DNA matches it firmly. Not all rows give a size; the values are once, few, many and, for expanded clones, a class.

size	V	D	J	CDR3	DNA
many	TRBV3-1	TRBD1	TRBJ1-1	CASGSRTGNTEAFF	TGTGCCAGCGGCTCCCGGACAGGGAACACTGAAGCTTTCTTT
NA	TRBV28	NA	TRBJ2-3	CASSLGLTDTQYF	TGTGCCAGCAGTTTGGGACTGACAGATACGCAGTATTTT
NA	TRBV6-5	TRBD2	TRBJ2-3	CASCRASGSRDTQYF	TGTGCCAGCTGTAGGGCTAGCGGGAGTAGGGATACGCAGTATTTT
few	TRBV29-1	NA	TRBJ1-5	CSVVGNVNQPQHF	TGCAGCGTTGTTGGGAACGTTAATCAGCCCCAGCATTTT
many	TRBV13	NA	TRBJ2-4	CASSSGLAKNIQYF	TGTGCCAGCAGCTCGGGCCTAGCCAAAAACATTCAGTACTTC
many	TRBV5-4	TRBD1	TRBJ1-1	CASSLGGTGRTEAFF	TGTGCCAGCAGCTTGGGGGGGACAGGGCGGACTGAAGCTTTCTTT
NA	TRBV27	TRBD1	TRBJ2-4	CASSLDRNLNIQYF	TGTGCCAGCAGTTTGGACAGGAACCTAAACATTCAGTACTTC
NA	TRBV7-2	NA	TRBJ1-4	CASSSNRGTNEKLFF	TGTGCCAGCAGCTCCAATCGGGGAACTAATGAAAAACTGTTTTTT
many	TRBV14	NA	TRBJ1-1	CASSPEMRDYTEAFF	TGTGCCAGCAGCCCAGAGATGAGAGACTACACTGAAGCTTTCTTT
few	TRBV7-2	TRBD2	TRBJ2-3	CASSSLGREGRSDTQYF	TGTGCCAGCAGCTCCCTAGGGCGGGAGGGCCGCTCAGATACGCAGTATTTT
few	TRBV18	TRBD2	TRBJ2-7	CASSPPGTSNYEQYF	TGTGCCAGCTCACCCCCCGGGACTAGTAACTACGAGCAGTACTTC
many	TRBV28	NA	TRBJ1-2	CASSPDSYGYTF	TGTGCCAGCAGTCCGGACAGCTATGGCTACACCTTC
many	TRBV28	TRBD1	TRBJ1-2	CASSRDRARYGYTF	TGTGCCAGCTCCCGGGACAGGGCTCGCTATGGCTACACCTTC
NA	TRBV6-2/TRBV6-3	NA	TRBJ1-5	CASSYSSSNQPQHF	TGTGCCAGCAGTTACTCCAGCAGCAATCAGCCCCAGCATTTT
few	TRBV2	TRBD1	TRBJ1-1	CAVGDRENTEAFF	TGTGCCGTCGGGGACAGGGAGAACACTGAAGCTTTCTTT
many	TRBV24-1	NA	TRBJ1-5	CATSDFDGGGQPQHF	TGTGCCACCAGTGATTTCGACGGAGGGGGTCAGCCCCAGCATTTT
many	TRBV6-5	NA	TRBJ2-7	CASSSQGRYEQYF	TGTGCCAGCAGTTCACAGGGTCGCTACGAGCAGTACTTC
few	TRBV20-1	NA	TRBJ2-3	CSAEIGSTDTQYF	TGCAGTGCTGAAATAGGGAGTACGGATACGCAGTATTTT
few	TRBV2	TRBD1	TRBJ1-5	CASSGDRARGQPQHF	TGTGCCAGCAGTGGGGACAGGGCACGCGGTCAGCCCCAGCATTTT
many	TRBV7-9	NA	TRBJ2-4	CASSLEGRNIQYF	TGTGCCAGCAGCTTAGAGGGGAGAAACATTCAGTACTTC
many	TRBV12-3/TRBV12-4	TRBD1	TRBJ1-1	CASSPRDRGFPEAFF	TGTGCCAGCAGTCCCCGGGACAGGGGTTTCCCTGAAGCTTTCTTT
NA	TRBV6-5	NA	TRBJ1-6	CASSYRGQLGGNSPLHF	TGTGCCAGCAGTTACCGAGGACAGCTTGGGGGGAATTCACCCCTCCACTTT
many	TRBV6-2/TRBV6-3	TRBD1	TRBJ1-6	CASSYLGQGNSPLHF	TGTGCCAGCAGTTACCTTGGACAGGGGAATTCACCCCTCCACTTT
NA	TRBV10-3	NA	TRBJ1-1	CAIRGPGAQQNTEAFF	TGTGCCATCAGGGGGCCGGGGGCCCAGCAGAACACTGAAGCTTTCTTT
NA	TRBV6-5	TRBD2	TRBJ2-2	CASSYSSGVNTGELFF	TGTGCCAGCAGTTACTCTAGCGGGGTGAACACCGGGGAGCTGTTTTTT
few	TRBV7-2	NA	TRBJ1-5	CASSPLSNQPQHF	TGTGCCAGCAGCCCACTCAGCAATCAGCCCCAGCATTTT